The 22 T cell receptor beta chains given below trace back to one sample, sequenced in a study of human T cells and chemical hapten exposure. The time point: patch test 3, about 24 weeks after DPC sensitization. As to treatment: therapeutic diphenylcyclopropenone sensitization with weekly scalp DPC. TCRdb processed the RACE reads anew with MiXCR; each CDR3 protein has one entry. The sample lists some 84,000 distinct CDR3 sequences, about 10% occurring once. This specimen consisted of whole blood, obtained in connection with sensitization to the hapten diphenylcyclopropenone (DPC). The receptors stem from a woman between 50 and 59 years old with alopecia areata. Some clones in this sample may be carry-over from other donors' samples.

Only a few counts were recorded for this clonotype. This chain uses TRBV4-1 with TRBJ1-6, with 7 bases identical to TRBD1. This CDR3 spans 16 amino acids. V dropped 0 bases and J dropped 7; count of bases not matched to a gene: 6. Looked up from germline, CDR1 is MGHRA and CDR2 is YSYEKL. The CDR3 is CASSQEGGGRNSPLHF. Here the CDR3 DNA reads TGCGCCAGCAGCCAAGAAGGGGGCGGAAGGAATTCACCCCTCCACTTT.

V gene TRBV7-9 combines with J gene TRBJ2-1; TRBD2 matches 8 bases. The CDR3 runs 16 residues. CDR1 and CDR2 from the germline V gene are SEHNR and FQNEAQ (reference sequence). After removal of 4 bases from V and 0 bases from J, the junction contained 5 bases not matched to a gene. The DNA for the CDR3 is TGTGCCAGCAGCTCGGCCGGACTAGCCTCCTACAATGAGCAGTTCTTC. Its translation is CASSSAGLASYNEQFF. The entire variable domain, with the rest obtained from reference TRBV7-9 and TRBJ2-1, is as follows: DTGVSQNPRHKITKRGQNVTFRCDPISEHNRLYWYRQTLGQGPEFLTYFQNEAQLEKSRLLSDRFSAERPKGSFSTLEIQRTEQGDSAMYLCASSSAGLASYNEQFFGPGTRLTVL.

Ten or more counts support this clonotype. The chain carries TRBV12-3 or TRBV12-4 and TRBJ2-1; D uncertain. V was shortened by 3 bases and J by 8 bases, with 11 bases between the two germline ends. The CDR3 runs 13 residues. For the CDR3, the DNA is TGTGCCAGCAGTTTTGTACTTCAATATGAGCAGTTCTTC. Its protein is CASSFVLQYEQFF.

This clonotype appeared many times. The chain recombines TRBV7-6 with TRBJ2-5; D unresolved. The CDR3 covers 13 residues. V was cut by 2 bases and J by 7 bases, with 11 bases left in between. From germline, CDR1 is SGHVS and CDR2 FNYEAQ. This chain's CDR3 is CASSLRPAATQYF. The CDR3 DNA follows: TGTGCCAGCAGCTTAAGGCCCGCCGCGACCCAGTACTTC.

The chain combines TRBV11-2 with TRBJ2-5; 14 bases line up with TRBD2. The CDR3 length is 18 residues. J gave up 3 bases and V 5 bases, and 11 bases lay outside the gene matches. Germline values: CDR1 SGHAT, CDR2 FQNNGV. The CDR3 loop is CASSGGRLAGGTKETQYF. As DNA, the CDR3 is TGTGCCAGCAGCGGGGGAAGACTAGCGGGAGGGACAAAAGAGACCCAGTACTTC.

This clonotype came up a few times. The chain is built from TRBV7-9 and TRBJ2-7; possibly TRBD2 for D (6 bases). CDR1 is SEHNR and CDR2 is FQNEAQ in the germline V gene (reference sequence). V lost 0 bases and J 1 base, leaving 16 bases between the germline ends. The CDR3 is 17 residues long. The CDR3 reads CASSLARGGASSYEQYF. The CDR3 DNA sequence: TGTGCCAGCAGCTTAGCGCGGGGCGGGGCATCTTCCTACGAGCAGTACTTC.

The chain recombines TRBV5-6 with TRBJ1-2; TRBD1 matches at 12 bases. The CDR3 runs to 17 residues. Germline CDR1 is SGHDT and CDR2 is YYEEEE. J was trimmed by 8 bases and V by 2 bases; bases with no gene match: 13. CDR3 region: CASSLWDRGLHGDGYTF. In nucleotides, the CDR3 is TGTGCCAGCAGCTTATGGGACAGGGGGCTTCACGGGGACGGCTACACCTTC.

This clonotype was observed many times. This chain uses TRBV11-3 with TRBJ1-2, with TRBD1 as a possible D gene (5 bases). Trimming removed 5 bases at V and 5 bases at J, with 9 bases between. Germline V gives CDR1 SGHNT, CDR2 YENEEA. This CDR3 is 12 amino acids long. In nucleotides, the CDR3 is TGTGCCAGCAGCCGGGACCAATATGGCTACACCTTC. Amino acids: CASSRDQYGYTF.

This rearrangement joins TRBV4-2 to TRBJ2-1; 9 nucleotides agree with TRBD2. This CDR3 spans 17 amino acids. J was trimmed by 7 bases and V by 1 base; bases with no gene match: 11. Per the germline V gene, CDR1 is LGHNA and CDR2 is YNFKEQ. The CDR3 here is CASSQVPGTSLWNEQFF. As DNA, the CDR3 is TGTGCCAGCAGCCAAGTCCCCGGGACTAGCCTCTGGAATGAGCAGTTCTTC.

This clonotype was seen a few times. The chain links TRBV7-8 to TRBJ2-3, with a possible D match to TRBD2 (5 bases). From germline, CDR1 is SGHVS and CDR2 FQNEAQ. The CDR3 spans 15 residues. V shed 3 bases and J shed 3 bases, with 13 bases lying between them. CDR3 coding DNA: TGTGCCAGCAGCTTTGGGAGCGGATTGACAGATACGCAGTATTTT. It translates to CASSFGSGLTDTQYF.

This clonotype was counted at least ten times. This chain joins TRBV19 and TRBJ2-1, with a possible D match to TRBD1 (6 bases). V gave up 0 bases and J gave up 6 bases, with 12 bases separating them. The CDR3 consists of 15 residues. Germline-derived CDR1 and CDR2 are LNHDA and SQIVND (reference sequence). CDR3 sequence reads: CASSIDRGPSNEQFF. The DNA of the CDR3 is TGTGCCAGTAGTATAGACAGGGGACCTTCCAATGAGCAGTTCTTC.

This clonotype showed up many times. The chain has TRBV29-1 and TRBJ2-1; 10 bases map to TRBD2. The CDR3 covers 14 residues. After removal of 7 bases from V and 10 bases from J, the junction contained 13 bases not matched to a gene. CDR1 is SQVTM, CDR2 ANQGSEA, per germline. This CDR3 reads CSAPELAGVGEQFF. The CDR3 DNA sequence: TGCAGCGCCCCGGAGCTAGCGGGAGTTGGGGAGCAGTTCTTC.

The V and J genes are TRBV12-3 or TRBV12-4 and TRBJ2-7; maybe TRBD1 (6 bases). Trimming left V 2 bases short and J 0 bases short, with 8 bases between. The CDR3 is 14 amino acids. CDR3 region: CASSLQGSSYEQYF. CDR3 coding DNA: TGTGCCAGCAGTTTACAGGGGAGCTCCTACGAGCAGTACTTC.

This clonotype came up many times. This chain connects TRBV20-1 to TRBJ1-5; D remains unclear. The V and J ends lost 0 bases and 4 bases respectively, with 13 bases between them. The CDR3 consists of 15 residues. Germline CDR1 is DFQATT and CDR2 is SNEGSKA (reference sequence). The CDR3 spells CSARDSRTQNQPQHF. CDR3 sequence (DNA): TGCAGTGCTAGAGATTCACGAACACAGAATCAGCCCCAGCATTTT.

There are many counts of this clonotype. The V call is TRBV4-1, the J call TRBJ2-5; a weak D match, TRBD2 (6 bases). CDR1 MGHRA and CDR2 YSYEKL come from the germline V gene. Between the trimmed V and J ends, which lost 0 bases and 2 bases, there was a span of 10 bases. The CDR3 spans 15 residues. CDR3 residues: CASSQDGGRQETQYF. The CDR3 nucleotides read TGCGCCAGCAGCCAAGACGGGGGAAGGCAAGAGACCCAGTACTTC.

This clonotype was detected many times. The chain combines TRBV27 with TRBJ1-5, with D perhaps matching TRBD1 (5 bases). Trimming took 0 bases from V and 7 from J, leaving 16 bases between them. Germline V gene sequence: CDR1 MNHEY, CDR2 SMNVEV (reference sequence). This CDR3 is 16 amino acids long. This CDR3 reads CASSLSGPGAGQPQHF. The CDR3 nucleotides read TGTGCCAGCAGTTTATCGGGCCCTGGGGCAGGGCAGCCCCAGCATTTT.

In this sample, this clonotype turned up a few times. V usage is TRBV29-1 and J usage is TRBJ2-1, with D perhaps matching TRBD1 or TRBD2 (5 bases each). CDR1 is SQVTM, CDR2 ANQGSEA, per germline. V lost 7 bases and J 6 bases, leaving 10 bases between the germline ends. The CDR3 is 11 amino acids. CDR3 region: CSGETVNEQFF. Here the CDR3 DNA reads TGCAGCGGGGAGACAGTCAATGAGCAGTTCTTC.

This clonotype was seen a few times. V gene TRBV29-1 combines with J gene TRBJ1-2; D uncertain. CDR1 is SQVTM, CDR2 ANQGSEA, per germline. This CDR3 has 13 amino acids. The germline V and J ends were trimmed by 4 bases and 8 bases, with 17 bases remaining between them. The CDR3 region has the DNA TGCAGCGTTGTAATGGTAGCCTCGAGGGGCTACACCTTC. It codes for CSVVMVASRGYTF.

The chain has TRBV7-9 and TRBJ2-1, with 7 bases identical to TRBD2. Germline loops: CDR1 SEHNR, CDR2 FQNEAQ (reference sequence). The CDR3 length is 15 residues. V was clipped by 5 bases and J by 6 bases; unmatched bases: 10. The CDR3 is CASSMSGTSFNEQFF. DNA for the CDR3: TGTGCCAGCAGCATGAGCGGGACCTCTTTCAATGAGCAGTTCTTC.

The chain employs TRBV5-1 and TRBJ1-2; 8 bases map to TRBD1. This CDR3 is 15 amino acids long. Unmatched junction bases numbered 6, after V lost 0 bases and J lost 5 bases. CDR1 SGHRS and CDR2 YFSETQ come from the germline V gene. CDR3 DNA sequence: TGCGCCAGCAGCTTGGATGGACAGGGCCTATATGGCTACACCTTC. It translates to CASSLDGQGLYGYTF.

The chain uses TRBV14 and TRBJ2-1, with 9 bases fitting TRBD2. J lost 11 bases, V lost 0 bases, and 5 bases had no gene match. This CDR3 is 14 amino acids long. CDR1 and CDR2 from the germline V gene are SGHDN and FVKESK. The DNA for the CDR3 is TGTGCCAGCAGCCAAGATCGAGCTAGCGGGAAGCAGTTCTTC. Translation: CASSQDRASGKQFF.

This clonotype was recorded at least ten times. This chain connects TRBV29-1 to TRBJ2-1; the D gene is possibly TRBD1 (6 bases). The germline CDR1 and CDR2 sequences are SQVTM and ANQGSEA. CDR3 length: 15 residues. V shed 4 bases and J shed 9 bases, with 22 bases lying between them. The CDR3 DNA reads TGCAGCGTTGTGGGGCATCAGGGGAGTGCCGGTGAGCAGTTCTTC. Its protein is CSVVGHQGSAGEQFF.